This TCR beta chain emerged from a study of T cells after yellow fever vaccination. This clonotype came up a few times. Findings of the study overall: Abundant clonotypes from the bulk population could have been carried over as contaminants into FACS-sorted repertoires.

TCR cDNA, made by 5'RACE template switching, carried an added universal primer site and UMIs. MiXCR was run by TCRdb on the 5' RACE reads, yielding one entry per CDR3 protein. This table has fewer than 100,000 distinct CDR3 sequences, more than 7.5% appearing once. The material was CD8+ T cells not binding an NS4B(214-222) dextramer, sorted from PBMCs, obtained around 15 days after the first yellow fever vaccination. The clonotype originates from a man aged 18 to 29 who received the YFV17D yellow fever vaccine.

CDR3 in amino acids: CASSSGVDQGARAFF. In DNA, the CDR3 is TGTGCCAGCAGCTCCGGGGTCGATCAGGGGGCGCGTGCTTTCTTT. The chain is built from TRBV7-9 and TRBJ1-1; 8 positions agree with TRBD1. CDR1 is SEHNR, CDR2 FQNEAQ, per germline (reference sequence). V shed 4 bases and J 11 bases; nucleotides not matched to a gene: 15. This CDR3 has 15 amino acids.